The T cell receptor beta chain described here comes from a study of blood T cell repertoires in COVID-19. Study-level background: Specimens from acute and convalescent COVID-19 originated in the United States, Italy and Spain. In each case, the material was cDNA or gDNA derived from T cells, B-cell-depleted T cells, or PBMCs.

Per germline, CDR1 SGHTA and CDR2 FQGNSA. This CDR3 spans 13 amino acids. Trimming stripped 1 base from V and 3 bases from J, with 7 bases between. Here immunoSEQ multiplex PCR was the method, and the copy in TCRdb shows in-frame clones only, minus some. The sample carries 200,000 to 250,000 clones, more than 65% recorded once. Material: peripheral blood. The J gene is TRBJ2-7, the V gene TRBV7-2; D gene uncertain. The receptor's source is a woman aged 40 to 49 with active or convalescent COVID-19. CDR3: CASSLVFLYEQYF. CDR3 in DNA: TGTGCCAGCAGCTTAGTTTTTCTCTACGAGCAGTACTTC.